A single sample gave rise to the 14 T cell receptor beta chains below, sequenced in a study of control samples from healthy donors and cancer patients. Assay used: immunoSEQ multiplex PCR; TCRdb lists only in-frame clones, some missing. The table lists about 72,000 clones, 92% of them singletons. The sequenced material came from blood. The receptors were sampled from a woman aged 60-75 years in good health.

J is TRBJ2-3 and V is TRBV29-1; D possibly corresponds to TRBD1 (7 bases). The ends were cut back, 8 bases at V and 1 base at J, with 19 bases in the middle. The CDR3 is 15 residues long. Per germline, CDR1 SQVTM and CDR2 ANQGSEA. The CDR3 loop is CSSSGGGWGTDTQYF. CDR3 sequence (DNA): TGCAGCTCTTCAGGGGGAGGTTGGGGCACAGATACGCAGTATTTT.

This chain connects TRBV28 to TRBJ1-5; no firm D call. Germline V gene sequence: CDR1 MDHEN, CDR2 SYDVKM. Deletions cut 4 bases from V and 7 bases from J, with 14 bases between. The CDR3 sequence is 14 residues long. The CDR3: CASSSLAGGQPQHF. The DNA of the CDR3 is TGTGCCAGCAGTTCACTCGCGGGTGGGCAGCCCCAGCATTTT.

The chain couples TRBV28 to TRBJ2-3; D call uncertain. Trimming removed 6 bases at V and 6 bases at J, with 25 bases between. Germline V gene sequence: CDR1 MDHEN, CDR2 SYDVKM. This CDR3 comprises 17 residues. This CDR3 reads CASSRNTARRPRDTQYF. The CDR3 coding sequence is TGTGCCAGCAGCCGGAATACGGCGCGCCGCCCCAGGGATACGCAGTATTTT.

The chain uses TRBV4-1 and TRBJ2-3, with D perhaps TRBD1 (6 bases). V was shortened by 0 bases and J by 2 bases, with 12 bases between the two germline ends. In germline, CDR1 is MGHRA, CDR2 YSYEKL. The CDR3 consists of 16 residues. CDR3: CASSQDPGTHTDTQYF. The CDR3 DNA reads TGCGCCAGCAGCCAAGATCCCGGGACACACACAGATACGCAGTATTTT.

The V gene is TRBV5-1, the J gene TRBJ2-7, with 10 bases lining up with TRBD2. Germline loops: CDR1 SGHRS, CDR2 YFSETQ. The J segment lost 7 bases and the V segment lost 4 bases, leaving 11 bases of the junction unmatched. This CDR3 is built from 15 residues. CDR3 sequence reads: CASSTASGRRKEQYF. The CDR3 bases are TGCGCCAGCAGCACCGCTAGCGGGAGAAGGAAAGAGCAGTACTTC.

CDR3 coding DNA: TGTGCCTGGAGTGGGGGCGCTCAGCCCCAGCATTTT. Translation gives CAWSGGAQPQHF. J is TRBJ1-5 and V is TRBV30; maybe TRBD1 (5 bases). Trimming stripped 1 base from V and 6 bases from J, with 7 bases between. The length of the CDR3 is 12 residues. Germline values: CDR1 GTSNPN, CDR2 SVGIG (reference sequence).

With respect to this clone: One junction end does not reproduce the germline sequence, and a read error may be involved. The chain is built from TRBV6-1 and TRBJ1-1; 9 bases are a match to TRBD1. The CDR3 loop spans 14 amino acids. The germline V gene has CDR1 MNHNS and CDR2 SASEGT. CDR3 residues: CASSEAGTGFMVSF. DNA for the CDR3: TGTGCCAGCAGTGAAGCCGGGACAGGGTTTATGGTATCCTTT.

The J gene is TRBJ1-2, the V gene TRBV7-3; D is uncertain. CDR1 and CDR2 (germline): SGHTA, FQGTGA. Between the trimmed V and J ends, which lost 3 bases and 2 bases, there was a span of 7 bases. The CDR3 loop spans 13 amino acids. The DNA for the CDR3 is TGTGCCAGCAGCTTTCCGGGGAACTATGGCTACACCTTC. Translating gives CASSFPGNYGYTF.

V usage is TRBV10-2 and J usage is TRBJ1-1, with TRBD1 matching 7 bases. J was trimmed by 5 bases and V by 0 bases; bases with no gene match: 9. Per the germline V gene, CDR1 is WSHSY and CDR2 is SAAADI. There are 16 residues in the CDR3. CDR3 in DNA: TGCGCCAGCAGTGAGTCGAGGACAGGCCGAGGGACTGAAGCTTTCTTT. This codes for CASSESRTGRGTEAFF.

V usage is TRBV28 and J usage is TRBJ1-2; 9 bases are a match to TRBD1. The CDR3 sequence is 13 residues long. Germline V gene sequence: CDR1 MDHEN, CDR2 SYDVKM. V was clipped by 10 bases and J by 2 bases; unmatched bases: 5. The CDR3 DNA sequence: TGTGCCACCCAGGGGACAGGGAACTATGGCTACACCTTC. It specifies CATQGTGNYGYTF.

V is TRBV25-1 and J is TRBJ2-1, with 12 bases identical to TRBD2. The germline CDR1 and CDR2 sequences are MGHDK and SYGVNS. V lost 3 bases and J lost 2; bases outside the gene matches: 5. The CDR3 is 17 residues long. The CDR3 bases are TGTGCCAGCAGTGAGCCTAGCGGGAGGGCCGCCTACAATGAGCAGTTCTTC. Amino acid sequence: CASSEPSGRAAYNEQFF.

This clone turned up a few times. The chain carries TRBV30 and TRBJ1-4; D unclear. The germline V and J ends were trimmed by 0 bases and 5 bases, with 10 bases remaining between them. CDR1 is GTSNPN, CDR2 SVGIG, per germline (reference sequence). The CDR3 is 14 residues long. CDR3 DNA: TGTGCCTGGAGTGTGAACAGCGCAAATGAAAAACTGTTTTTT. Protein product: CAWSVNSANEKLFF.

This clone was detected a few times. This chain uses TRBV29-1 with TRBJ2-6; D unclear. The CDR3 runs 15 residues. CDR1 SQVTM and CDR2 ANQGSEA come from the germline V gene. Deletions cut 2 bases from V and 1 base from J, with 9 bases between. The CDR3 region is CSVERDKSGANVLTF. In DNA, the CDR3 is TGCAGCGTTGAACGAGACAAGTCTGGGGCCAACGTCCTGACTTTC.

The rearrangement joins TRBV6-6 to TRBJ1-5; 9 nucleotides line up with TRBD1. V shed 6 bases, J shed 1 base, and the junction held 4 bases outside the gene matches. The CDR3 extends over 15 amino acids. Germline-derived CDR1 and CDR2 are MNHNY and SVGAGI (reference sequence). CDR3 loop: CASRMTGGSNQPQHF. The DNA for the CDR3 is TGTGCCAGCAGGATGACAGGGGGGAGCAATCAGCCCCAGCATTTT.